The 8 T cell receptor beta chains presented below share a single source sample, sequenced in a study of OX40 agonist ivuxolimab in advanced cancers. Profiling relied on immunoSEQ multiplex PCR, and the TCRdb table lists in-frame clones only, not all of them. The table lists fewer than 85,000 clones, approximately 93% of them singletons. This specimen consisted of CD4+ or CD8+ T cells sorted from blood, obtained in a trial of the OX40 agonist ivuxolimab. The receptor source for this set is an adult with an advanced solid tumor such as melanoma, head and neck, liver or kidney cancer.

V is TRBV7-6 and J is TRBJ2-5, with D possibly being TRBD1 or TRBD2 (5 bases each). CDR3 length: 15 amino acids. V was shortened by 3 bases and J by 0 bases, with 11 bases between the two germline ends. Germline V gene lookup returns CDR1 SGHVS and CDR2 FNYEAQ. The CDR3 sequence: CASSLGPLYQETQYF. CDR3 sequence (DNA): TGTGCCAGCAGCTTGGGACCGTTGTACCAAGAGACCCAGTACTTC.

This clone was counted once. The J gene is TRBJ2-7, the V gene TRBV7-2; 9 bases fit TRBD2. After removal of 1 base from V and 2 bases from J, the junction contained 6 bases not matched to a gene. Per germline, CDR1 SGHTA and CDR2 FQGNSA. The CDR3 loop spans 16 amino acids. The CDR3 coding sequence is TGTGCCAGCAGCTTAGAAGGGGCTAGCGGGGCCTACGAGCAGTACTTC. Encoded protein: CASSLEGASGAYEQYF.

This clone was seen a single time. CDR3: CASSPPPGRLAADTQYF. The CDR3 DNA is TGCGCCAGCAGCCCCCCACCGGGCCGACTAGCGGCAGATACGCAGTATTTT. The V and J genes are TRBV4-1 and TRBJ2-3, with 9 bases lining up with TRBD2. After removal of 4 bases from V and 4 bases from J, the junction contained 12 bases not matched to a gene. The germline V gene encodes CDR1 MGHRA and CDR2 YSYEKL. The CDR3 runs to 17 residues.

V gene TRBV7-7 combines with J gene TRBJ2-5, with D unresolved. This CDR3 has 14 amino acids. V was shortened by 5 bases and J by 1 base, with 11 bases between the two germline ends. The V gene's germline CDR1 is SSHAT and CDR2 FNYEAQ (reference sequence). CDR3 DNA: TGTGCCAGCAGCAGTCGGACGGTCCAAGAGACCCAGTACTTC. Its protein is CASSSRTVQETQYF.

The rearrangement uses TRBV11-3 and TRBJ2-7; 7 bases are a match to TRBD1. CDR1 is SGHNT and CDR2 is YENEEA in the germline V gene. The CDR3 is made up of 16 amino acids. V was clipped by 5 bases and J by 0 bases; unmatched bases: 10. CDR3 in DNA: TGTGCCAGCAGCAAACCGGGACAGACGAGCTCCTACGAGCAGTACTTC. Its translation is CASSKPGQTSSYEQYF.

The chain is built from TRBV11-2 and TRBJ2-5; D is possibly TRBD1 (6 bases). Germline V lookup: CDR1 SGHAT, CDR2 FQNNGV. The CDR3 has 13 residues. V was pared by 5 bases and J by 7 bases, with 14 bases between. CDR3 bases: TGTGCCAGCAGCAGGACCAGGGGCGGGACCCAGTACTTC. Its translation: CASSRTRGGTQYF.

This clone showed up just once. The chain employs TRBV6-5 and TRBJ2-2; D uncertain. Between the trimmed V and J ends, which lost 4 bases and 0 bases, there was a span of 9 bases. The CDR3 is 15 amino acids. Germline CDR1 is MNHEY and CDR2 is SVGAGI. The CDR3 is CASSWVTANTGELFF. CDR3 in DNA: TGTGCCAGCAGTTGGGTAACAGCGAACACCGGGGAGCTGTTTTTT.

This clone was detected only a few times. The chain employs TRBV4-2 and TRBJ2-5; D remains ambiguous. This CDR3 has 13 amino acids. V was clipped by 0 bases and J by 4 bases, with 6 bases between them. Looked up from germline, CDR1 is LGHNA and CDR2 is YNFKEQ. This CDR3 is CASSQDNGETQYF. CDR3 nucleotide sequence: TGTGCCAGCAGCCAAGATAACGGAGAGACCCAGTACTTC.